This TCR beta chain was obtained from a study of cytomegalovirus exposure and HLA in healthy donors. The PCR was carried out with 60 Vbeta primers and 13 Jbeta primers. The data were produced by immunoSEQ multiplex PCR, yet TCRdb's version contains in-frame clones alone and is incomplete. Among around 130,000 clones listed, 70% to 80% were seen once. The CDR3 contains 13 residues. Germline assignment: CDR1 LNHDA and CDR2 SQIVND (reference sequence). V shed 6 bases, J shed 5 bases, and the junction held 7 bases outside the gene matches. The sample comprised PBMCs. The chain has TRBV19 and TRBJ2-7, with 7 nucleotides matching TRBD1. The receptor was derived from a woman in her forties or fifties in good health and CMV-seronegative. The CDR3 loop reads CASRSRGTHEQYF. As DNA, the CDR3 is TGTGCCAGTAGGTCCAGGGGGACGCACGAGCAGTACTTC.